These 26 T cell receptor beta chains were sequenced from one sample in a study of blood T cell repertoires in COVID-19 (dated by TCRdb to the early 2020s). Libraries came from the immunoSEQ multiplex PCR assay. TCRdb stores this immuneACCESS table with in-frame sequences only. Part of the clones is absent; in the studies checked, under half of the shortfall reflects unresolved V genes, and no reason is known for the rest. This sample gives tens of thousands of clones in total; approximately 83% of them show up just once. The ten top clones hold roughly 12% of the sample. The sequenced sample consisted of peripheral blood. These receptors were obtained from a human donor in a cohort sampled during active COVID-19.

CDR3 residues: CAWRDRGRTEAFF. The CDR3 nucleotides read TGTGCCTGGAGAGACAGGGGGCGAACTGAAGCTTTCTTT. The J gene is TRBJ1-1, the V gene TRBV30, with 10 bases identical to TRBD1. This CDR3 region has 13 residues. Trimming at V came to 3 bases and at J to 5 bases, leaving 3 bases not matched to a gene. Per germline, CDR1 GTSNPN and CDR2 SVGIG (reference sequence).

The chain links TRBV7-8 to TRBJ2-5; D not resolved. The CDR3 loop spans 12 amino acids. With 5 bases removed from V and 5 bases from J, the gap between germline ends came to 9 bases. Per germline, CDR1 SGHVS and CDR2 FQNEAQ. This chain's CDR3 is CASSLPLETQYF. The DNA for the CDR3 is TGTGCCAGCAGCCTCCCTTTGGAGACCCAGTACTTC. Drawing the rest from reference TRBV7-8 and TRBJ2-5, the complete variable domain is GAGVSQSPRYKVAKRGQDVALRCDPISGHVSLFWYQQALGQGPEFLTYFQNEAQLDKSGLPSDRFFAERPEGSVSTLKIQRTQQEDSAVYLCASSLPLETQYFGPGTRLLVL.

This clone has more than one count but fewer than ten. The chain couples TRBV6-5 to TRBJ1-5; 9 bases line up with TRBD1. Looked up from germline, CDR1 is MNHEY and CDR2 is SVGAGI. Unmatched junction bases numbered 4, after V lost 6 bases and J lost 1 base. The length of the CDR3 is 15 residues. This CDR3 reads CASREDRGSNQPQHF. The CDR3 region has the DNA TGTGCCAGCAGGGAGGACAGGGGAAGCAATCAGCCCCAGCATTTT.

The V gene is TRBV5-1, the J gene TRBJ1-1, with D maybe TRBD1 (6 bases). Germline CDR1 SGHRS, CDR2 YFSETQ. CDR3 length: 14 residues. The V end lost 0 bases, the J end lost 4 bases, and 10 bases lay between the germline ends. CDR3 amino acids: CASSLDQGTTEAFF. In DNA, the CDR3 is TGCGCCAGCAGCTTGGATCAGGGGACCACTGAAGCTTTCTTT.

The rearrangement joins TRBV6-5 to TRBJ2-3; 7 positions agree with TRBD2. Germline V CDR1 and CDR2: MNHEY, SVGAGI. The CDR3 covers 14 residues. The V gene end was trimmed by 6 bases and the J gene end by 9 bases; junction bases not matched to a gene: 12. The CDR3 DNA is TGTGCCAGCAGCCCCCGGGGGGTGTCGGGGACGCAGTATTTT. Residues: CASSPRGVSGTQYF.

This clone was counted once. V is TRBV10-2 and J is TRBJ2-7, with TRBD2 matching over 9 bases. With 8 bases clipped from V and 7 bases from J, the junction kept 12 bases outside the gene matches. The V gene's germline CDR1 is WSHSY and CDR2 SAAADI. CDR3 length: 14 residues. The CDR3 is CASRPAGGPVEQYF. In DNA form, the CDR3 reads TGCGCCAGCCGGCCTGCGGGGGGGCCGGTAGAGCAGTACTTC.

CDR3 coding DNA: TGTGCCTGGAGTCCGGACAGATATTCACCCCTCCACTTT. It codes for CAWSPDRYSPLHF. The chain recombines TRBV30 with TRBJ1-6; maybe TRBD1 (6 bases). CDR1 and CDR2 from the germline V gene are GTSNPN and SVGIG (reference sequence). Trimming pared 2 bases from V and 8 bases from J, leaving 10 bases between. The CDR3 is made up of 13 amino acids.

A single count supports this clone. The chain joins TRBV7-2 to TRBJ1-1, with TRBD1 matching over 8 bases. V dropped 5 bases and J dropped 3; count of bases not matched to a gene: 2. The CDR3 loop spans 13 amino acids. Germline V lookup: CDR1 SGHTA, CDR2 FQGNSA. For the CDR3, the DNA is TGTGCCAGCAGCGAGGGACAGGACACTGAAGCTTTCTTT. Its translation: CASSEGQDTEAFF.

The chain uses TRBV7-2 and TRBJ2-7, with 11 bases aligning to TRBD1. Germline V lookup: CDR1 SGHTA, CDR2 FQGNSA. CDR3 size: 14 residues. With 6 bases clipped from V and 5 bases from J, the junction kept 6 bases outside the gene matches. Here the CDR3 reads CASSGTGGADEQYF. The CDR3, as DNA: TGTGCCAGCAGTGGGACAGGGGGGGCGGACGAGCAGTACTTC.

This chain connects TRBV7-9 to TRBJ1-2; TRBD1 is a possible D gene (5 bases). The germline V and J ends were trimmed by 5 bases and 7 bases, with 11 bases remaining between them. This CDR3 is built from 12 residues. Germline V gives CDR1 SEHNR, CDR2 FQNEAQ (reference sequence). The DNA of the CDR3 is TGTGCCAGCAGCGCGCAGGGTGGTGGCTACACCTTC. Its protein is CASSAQGGGYTF. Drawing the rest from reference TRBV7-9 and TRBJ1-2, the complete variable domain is DTGVSQNPRHKITKRGQNVTFRCDPISEHNRLYWYRQTLGQGPEFLTYFQNEAQLEKSRLLSDRFSAERPKGSFSTLEIQRTEQGDSAMYLCASSAQGGGYTFGSGTRLTVV.

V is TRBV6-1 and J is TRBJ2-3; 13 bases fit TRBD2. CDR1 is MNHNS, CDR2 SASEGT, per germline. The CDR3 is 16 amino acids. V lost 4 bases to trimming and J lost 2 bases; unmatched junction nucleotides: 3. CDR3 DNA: TGTGCCAGCAGTGGGGGACTAGCGGGGTTCACAGATACGCAGTATTTT. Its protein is CASSGGLAGFTDTQYF.

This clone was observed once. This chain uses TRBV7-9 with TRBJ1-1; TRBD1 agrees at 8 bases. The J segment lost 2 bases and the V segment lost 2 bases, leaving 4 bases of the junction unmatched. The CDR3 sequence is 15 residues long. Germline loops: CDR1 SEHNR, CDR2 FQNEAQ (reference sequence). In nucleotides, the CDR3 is TGTGCCAGCAGCTTACCGGGACAGGCCAACACTGAAGCTTTCTTT. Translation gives CASSLPGQANTEAFF.

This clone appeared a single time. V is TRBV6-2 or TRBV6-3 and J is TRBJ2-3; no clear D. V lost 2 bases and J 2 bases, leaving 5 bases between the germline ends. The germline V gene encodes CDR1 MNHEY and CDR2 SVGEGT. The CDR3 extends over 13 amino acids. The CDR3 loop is CASSYVLTDTQYF. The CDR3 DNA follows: TGTGCCAGCAGTTACGTTCTCACAGATACGCAGTATTTT.

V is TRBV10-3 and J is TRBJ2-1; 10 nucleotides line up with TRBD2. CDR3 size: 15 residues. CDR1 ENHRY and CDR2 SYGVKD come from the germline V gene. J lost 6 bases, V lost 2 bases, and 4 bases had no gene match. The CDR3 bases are TGTGCCATCAGTGAGGGACTAGCGGCCATCAATGAGCAGTTCTTC. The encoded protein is CAISEGLAAINEQFF.

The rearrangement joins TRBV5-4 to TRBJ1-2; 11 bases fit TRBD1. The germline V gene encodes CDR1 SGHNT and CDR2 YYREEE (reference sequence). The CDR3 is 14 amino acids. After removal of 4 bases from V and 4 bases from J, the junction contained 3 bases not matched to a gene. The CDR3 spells CASSPGTGGYGYTF. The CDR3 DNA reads TGTGCCAGCAGCCCCGGGACAGGGGGCTATGGCTACACCTTC.

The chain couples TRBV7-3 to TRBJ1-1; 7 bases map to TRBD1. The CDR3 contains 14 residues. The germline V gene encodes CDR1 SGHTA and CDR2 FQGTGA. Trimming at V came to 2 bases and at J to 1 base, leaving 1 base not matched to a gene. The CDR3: CASSLGTANTEAFF. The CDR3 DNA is TGTGCCAGCAGCTTAGGGACAGCGAACACTGAAGCTTTCTTT.

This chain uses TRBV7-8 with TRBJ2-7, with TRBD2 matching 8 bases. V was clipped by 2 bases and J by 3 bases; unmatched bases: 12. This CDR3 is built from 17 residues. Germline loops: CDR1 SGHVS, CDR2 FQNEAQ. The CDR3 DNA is TGTGCCAGCAGCTTAATTGTGCGGGGGGATTATAACTACGAGCAGTACTTC. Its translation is CASSLIVRGDYNYEQYF. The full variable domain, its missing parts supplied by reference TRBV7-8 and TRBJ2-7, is GAGVSQSPRYKVAKRGQDVALRCDPISGHVSLFWYQQALGQGPEFLTYFQNEAQLDKSGLPSDRFFAERPEGSVSTLKIQRTQQEDSAVYLCASSLIVRGDYNYEQYFGPGTRLTVT.

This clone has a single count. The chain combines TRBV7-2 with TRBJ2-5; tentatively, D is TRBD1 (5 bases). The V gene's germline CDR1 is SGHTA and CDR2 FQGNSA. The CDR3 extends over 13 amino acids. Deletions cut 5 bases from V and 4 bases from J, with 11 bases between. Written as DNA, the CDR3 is TGTGCCAGCAGCCCCAGGGAAAGAGAGACCCAGTACTTC. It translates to CASSPRERETQYF. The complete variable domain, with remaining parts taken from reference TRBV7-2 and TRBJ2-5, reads GAGVSQSPSNKVTEKGKDVELRCDPISGHTALYWYRQSLGQGLEFLIYFQGNSAPDKSGLPSDRFSAERTGGSVSTLTIQRTQQEDSAVYLCASSPRERETQYFGPGTRLLVL.

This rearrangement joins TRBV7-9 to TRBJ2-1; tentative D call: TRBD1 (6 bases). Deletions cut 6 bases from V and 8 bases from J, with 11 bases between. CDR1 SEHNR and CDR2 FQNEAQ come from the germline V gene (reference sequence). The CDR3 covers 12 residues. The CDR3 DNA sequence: TGTGCCAGCAGGACACAGGGCGATGAGCAGTTCTTC. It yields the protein CASRTQGDEQFF.

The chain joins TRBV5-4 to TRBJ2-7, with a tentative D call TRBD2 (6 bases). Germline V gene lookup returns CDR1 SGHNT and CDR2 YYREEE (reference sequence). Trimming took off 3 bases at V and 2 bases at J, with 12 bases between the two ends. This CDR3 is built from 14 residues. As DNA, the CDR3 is TGTGCCAGCAGCTCGGGACTCGCAACCTACGAGCAGTACTTC. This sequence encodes CASSSGLATYEQYF.

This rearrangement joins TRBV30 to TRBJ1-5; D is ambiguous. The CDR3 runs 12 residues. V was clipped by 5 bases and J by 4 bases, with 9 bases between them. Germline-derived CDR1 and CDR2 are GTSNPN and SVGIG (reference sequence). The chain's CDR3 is CAWGPGNQPQHF. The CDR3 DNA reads TGTGCCTGGGGACCCGGGAATCAGCCCCAGCATTTT.

This CDR3 reads CASRQPGLAGGRQYF. CDR3 DNA: TGTGCCAGCAGGCAACCGGGACTAGCGGGGGGGCGACAGTATTTT. The rearrangement joins TRBV7-2 to TRBJ2-3; 16 positions agree with TRBD2. Trimming at V came to 6 bases and at J to 12 bases, leaving 9 bases not matched to a gene. The length of the CDR3 is 15 residues. Germline lookup yields CDR1 SGHTA and CDR2 FQGNSA.

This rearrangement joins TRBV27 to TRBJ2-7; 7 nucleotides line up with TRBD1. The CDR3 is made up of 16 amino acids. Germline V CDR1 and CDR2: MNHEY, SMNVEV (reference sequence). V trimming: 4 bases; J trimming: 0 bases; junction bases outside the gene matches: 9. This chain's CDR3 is CASSSSGTAISYEQYF. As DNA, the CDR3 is TGTGCCAGCAGTTCATCCGGGACAGCTATCTCCTACGAGCAGTACTTC.

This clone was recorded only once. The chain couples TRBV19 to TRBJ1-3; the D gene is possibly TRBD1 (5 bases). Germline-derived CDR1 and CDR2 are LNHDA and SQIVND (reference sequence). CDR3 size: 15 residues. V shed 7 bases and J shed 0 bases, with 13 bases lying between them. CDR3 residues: CASKFGGGSGNTIYF. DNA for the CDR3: TGTGCCAGTAAATTCGGCGGGGGCTCTGGAAACACCATATATTTT.

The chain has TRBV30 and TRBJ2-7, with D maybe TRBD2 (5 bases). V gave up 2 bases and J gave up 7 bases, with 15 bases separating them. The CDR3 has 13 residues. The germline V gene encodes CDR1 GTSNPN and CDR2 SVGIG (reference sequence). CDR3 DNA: TGTGCCTGGAGTCCAATGGGAGTTGGGGAGCAGTACTTC. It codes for CAWSPMGVGEQYF.

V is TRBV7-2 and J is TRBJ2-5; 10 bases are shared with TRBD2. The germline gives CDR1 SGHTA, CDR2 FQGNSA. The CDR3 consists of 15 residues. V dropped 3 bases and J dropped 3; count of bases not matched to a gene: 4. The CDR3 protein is CASSFSGGHEETQYF. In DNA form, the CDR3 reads TGTGCCAGCAGCTTTAGCGGGGGGCATGAAGAGACCCAGTACTTC.